The table lists the clone carrying this T cell receptor (beta chain) with many counts. Its antigen is not identified. V was clipped by 3 bases and J by 3 bases, with 17 bases between them. The CDR3 consists of 17 residues. These data come from a study of T-cell memory formation after mild COVID-19. Overall study findings and caveats: Contracting CD4+ clones were located mainly in CM and EM, and CD8+ clones in EMRA. Later expanders leaned CD4+, whereas day 15 to 85 contracting clones were balanced CD4/CD8.

In TCRdb, the 5' RACE reads were re-called with MiXCR into one record per CDR3 protein. The data show about 350,000 distinct CDR3 sequences, roughly an eighth seen once. The sequence was obtained from a man aged 18 to 30 who had mild COVID-19 (a few samples of this study predate the infection). Cell type and time point are not known. This chain joins TRBV12-3 or TRBV12-4 and TRBJ2-2; unclear D gene. Sequenced input: PBMCs or a T cell subset sorted from them (not recorded which). This chain's CDR3 is CASSFTPGRLDTGELFF. The CDR3 DNA reads TGTGCCAGCAGTTTTACCCCGGGTAGATTGGACACCGGGGAGCTGTTTTTT.